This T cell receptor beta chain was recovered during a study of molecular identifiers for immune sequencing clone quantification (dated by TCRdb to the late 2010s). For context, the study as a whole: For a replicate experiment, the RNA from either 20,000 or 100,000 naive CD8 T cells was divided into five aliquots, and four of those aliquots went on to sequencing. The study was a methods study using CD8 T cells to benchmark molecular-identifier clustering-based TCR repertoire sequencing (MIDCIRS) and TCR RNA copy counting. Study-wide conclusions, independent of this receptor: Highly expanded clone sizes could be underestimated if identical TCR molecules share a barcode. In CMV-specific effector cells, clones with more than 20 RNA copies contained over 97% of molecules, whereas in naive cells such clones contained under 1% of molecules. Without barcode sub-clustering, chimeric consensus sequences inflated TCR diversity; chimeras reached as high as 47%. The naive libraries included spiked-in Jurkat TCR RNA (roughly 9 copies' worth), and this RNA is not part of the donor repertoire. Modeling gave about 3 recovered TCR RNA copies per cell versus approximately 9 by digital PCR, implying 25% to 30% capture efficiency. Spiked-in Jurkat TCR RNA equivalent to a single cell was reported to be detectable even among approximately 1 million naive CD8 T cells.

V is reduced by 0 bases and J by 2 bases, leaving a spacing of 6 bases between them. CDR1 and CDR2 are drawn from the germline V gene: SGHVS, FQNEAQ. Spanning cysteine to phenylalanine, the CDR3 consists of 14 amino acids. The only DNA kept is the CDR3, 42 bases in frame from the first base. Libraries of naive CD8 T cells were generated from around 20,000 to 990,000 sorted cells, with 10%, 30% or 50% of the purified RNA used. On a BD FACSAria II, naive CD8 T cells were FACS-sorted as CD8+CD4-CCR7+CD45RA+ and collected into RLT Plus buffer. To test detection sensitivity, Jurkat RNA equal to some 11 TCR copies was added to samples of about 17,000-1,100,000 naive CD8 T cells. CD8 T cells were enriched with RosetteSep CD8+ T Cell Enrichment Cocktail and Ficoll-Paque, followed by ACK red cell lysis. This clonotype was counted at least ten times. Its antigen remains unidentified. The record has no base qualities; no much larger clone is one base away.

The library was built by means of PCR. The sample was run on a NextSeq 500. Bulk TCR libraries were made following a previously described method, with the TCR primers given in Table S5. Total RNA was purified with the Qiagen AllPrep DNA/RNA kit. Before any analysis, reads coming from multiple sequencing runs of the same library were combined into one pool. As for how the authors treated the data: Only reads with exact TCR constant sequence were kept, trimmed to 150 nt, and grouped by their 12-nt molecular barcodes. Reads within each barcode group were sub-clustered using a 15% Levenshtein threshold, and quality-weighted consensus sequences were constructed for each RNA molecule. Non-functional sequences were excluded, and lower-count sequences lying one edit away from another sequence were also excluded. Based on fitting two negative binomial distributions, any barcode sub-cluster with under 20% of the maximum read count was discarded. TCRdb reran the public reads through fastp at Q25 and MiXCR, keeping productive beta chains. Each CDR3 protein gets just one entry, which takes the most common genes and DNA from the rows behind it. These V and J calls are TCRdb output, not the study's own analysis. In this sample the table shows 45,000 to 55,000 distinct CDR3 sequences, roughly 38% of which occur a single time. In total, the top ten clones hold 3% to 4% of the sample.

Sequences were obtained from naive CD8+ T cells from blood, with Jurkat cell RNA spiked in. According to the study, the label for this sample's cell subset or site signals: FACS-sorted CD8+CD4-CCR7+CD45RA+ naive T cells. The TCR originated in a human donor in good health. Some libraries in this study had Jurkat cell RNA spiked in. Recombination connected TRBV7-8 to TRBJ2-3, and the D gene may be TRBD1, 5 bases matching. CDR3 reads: CASSLARDTDTQYF. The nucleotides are TGTGCCAGCAGCTTAGCCAGGGACACAGATACGCAGTATTTT. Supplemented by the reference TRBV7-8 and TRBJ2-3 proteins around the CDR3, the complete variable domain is GAGVSQSPRYKVAKRGQDVALRCDPISGHVSLFWYQQALGQGPEFLTYFQNEAQLDKSGLPSDRFFAERPEGSVSTLKIQRTQQEDSAVYLCASSLARDTDTQYFGPGTRLTVL.